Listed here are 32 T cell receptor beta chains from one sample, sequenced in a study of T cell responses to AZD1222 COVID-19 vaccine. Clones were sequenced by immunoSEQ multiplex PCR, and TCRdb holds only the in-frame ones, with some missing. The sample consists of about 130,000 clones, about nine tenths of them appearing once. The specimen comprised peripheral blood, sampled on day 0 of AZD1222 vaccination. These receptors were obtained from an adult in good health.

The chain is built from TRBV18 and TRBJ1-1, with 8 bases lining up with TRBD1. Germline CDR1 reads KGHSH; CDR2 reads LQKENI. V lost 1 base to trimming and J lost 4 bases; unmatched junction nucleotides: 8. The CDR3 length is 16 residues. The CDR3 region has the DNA TGTGCCAGCTCACCACGGGGGACAGGCAGCGGCACTGAAGCTTTCTTT. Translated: CASSPRGTGSGTEAFF.

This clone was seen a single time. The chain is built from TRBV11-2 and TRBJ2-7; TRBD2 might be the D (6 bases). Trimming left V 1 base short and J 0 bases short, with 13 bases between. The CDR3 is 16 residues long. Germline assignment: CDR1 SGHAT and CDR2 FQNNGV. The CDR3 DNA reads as TGTGCCAGCAGCTTAGCTGGCGGGGTGAACTCCTACGAGCAGTACTTC. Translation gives CASSLAGGVNSYEQYF.

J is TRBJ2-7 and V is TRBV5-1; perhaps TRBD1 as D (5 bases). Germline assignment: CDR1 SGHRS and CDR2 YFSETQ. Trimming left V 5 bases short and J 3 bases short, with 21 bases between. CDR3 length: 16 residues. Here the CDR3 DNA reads TGCGCCAGCAGAATCCAACCCCAAACAGGAATCTACGAGCAGTACTTC. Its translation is CASRIQPQTGIYEQYF. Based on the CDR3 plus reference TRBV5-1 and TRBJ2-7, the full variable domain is KAGVTQTPRYLIKTRGQQVTLSCSPISGHRSVSWYQQTPGQGLQFLFEYFSETQRNKGNFPGRFSGRQFSNSRSEMNVSTLELGDSALYLCASRIQPQTGIYEQYFGPGTRLTVT.

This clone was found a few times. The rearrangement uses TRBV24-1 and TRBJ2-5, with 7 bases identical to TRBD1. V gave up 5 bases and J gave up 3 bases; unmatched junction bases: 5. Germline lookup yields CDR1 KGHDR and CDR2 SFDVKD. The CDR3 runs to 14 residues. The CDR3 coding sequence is TGTGCCACCAGTGTCCCCGGGACAGAAGAGACCCAGTACTTC. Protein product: CATSVPGTEETQYF.

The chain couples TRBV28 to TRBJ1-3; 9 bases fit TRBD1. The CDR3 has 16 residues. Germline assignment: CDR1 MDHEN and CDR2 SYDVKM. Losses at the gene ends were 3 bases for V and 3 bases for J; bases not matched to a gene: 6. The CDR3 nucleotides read TGTGCCAGCAGTTTCCAAACAGGGGGCCTTGGAAACACCATATATTTT. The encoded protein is CASSFQTGGLGNTIYF.

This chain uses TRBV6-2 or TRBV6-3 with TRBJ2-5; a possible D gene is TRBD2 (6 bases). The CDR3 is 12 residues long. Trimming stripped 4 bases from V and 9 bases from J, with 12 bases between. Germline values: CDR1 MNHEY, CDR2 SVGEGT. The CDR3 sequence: CASSSPSGAQYF. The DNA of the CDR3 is TGTGCCAGCAGTTCCCCATCGGGGGCCCAGTACTTC.

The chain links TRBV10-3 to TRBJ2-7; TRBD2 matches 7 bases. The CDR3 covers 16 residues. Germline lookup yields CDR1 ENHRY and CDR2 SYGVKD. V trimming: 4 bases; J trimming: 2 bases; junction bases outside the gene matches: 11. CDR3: CAISAWGAGAPYEQYF. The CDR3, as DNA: TGTGCCATCAGTGCTTGGGGTGCGGGAGCCCCCTACGAGCAGTACTTC.

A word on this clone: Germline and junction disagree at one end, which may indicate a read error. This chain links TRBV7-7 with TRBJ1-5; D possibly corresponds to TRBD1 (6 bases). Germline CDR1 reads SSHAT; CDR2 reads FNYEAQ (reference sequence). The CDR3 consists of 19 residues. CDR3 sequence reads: CASSPPITGMVSNNQPQHF. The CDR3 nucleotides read TGTGCTAGCAGCCCTCCCATTACAGGGATGGTATCGAATAATCAGCCCCAGCATTTT. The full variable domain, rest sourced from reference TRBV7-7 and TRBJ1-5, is GAGVSQSPRYKVTKRGQDVTLRCDPISSHATLYWYQQALGQGPEFLTYFNYEAQPDKSGLPSDRFSAERPEGSISTLTIQRTEQRDSAMYRCASSPPITGMVSNNQPQHFGDGTRLSIL.

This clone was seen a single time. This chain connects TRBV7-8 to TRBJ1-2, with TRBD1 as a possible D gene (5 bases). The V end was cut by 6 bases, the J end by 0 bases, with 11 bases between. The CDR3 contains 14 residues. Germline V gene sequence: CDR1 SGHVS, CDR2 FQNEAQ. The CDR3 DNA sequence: TGTGCCAGCAGGAAAGGGGCAGCTAACTATGGCTACACCTTC. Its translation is CASRKGAANYGYTF.

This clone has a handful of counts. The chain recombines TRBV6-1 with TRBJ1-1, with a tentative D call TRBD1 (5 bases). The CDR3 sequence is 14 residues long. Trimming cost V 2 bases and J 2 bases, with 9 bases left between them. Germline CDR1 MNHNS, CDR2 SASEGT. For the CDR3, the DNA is TGTGCCAGCAGTGAATGGGGCTTCAACACTGAAGCTTTCTTT. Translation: CASSEWGFNTEAFF.

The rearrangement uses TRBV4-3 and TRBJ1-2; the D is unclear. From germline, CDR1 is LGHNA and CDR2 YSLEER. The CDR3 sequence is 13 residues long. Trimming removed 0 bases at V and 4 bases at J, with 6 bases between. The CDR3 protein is CASSQDGPYGYTF. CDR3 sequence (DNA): TGCGCCAGCAGCCAAGATGGGCCCTATGGCTACACCTTC.

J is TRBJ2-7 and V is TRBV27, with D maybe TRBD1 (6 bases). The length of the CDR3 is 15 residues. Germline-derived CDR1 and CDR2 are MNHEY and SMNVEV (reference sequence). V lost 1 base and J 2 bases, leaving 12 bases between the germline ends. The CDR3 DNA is TGTGCCAGCAGTTTATTTGGGGGCGCAACCTACGAGCAGTACTTC. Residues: CASSLFGGATYEQYF.

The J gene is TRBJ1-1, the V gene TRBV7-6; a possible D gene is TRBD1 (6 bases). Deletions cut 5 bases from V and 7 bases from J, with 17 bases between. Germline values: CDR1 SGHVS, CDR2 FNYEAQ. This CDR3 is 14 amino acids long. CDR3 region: CASSQGPTEVEAFF. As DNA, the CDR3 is TGTGCCAGCAGCCAGGGGCCGACAGAGGTTGAAGCTTTCTTT.

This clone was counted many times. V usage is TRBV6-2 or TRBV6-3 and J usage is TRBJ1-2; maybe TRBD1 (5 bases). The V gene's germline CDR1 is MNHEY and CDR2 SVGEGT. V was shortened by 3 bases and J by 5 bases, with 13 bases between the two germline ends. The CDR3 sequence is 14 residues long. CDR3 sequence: CASSYQGLQYGYTF. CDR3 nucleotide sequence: TGTGCCAGCAGTTATCAGGGTCTTCAATATGGCTACACCTTC.

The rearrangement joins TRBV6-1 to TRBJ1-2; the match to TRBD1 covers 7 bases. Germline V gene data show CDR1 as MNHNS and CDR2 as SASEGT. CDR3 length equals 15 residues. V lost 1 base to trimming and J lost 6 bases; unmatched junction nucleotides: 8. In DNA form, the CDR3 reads TGTGCCAGCAGTGAAGACCCGCGGGACAGCAATGGCTACACCTTC. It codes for CASSEDPRDSNGYTF.

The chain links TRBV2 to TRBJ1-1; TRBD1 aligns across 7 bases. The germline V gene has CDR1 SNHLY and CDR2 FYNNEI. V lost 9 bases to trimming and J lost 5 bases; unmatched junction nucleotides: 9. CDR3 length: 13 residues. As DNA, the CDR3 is TGTGCCAGTAGACAGGGATTAGGTACTGAAGCTTTCTTT. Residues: CASRQGLGTEAFF.

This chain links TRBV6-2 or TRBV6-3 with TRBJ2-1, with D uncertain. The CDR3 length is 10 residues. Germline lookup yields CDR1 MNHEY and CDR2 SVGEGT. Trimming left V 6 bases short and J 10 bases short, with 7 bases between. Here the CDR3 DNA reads TGTGCCAGCAGCCCCCCCGAGCAGTTCTTC. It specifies CASSPPEQFF.

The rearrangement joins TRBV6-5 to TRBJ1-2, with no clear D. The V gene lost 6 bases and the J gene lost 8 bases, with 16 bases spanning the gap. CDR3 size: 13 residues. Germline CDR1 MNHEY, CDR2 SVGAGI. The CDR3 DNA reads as TGTGCCAGCAGCCCCTTCCGGGCAGGAGGCTACACCTTC. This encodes CASSPFRAGGYTF.

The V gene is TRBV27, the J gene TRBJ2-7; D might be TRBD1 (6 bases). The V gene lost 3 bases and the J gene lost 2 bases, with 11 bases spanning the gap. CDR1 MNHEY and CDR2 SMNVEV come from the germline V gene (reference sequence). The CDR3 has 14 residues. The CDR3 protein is CASSFNQGPYEQYF. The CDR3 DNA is TGTGCCAGCAGTTTCAACCAGGGGCCCTACGAGCAGTACTTC.

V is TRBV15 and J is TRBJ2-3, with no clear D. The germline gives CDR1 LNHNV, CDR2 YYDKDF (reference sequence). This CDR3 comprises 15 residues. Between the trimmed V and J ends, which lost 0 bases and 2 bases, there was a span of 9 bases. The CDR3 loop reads CATSRDGLYTDTQYF. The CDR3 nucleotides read TGTGCCACCAGCAGAGATGGTCTTTACACAGATACGCAGTATTTT.

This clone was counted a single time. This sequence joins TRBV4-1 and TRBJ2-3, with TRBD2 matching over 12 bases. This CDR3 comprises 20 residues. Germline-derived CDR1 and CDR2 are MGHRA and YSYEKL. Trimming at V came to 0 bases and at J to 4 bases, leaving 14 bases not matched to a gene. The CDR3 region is CASSQERRTSGISFADTQYF. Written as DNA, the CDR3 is TGCGCCAGCAGCCAAGAGAGGCGGACTAGCGGGATCAGCTTCGCAGATACGCAGTATTTT.

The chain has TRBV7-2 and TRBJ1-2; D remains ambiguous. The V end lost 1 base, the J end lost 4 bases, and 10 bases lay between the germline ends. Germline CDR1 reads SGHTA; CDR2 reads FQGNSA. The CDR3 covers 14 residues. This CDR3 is CASSLDGEVYGYTF. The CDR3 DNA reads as TGTGCCAGCAGCTTAGATGGGGAAGTCTATGGCTACACCTTC.

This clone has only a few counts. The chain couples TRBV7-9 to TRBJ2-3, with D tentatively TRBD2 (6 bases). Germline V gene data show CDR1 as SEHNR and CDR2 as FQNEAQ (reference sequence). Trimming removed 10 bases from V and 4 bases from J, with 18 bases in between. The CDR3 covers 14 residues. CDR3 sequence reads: CATDRREDADTQYF. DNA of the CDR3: TGTGCCACCGATCGGAGGGAAGATGCAGATACGCAGTATTTT. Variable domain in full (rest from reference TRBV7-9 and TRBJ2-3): DTGVSQNPRHKITKRGQNVTFRCDPISEHNRLYWYRQTLGQGPEFLTYFQNEAQLEKSRLLSDRFSAERPKGSFSTLEIQRTEQGDSAMYLCATDRREDADTQYFGPGTRLTVL.

CDR3 loop: CASSLATGRDEKLFF. In DNA, the CDR3 is TGTGCCAGCAGTTTAGCGACAGGGCGAGATGAAAAACTGTTTTTT. This chain connects TRBV28 to TRBJ1-4; TRBD1 agrees at 7 bases. This CDR3 contains 15 residues. Germline-derived CDR1 and CDR2 are MDHEN and SYDVKM. Trimming took 2 bases from V and 6 from J; bases not matched to a gene: 6. Variable domain in full (rest from reference TRBV28 and TRBJ1-4): DVKVTQSSRYLVKRTGEKVFLECVQDMDHENMFWYRQDPGLGLRLIYFSYDVKMKEKGDIPEGYSVSREKKERFSLILESASTNQTSMYLCASSLATGRDEKLFFGSGTQLSVL.

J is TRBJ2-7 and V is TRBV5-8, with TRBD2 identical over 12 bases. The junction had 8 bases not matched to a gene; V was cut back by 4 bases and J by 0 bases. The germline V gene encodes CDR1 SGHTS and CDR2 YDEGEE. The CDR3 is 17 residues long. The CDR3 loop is CASSRRTSGIHSYEQYF. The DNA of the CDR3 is TGTGCCAGCAGCAGGAGGACTAGCGGGATCCACTCCTACGAGCAGTACTTC.

As DNA, the CDR3 is TGTGCCAGCAGCTTAGCCCAGGGCAACATTCAGTACTTC. Translating it yields CASSLAQGNIQYF. The V gene is TRBV11-3, the J gene TRBJ2-4, with a tentative D call TRBD1 (5 bases). Trimming left V 1 base short and J 7 bases short, with 8 bases between. In germline, CDR1 is SGHNT, CDR2 YENEEA. The CDR3 contains 13 residues.

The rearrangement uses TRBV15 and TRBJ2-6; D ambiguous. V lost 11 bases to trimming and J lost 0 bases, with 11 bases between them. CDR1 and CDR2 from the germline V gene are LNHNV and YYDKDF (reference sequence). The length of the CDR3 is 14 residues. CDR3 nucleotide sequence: TGTGCCGCCCGACCGTCCTCTGGGGCCAACGTCCTGACTTTC. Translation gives CAARPSSGANVLTF. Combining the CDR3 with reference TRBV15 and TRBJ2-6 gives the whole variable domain DAMVIQNPRYQVTQFGKPVTLSCSQTLNHNVMYWYQQKSSQAPKLLFHYYDKDFNNEADTPDNFQSRRPNTSFCFLDIRSPGLGDTAMYLCAARPSSGANVLTFGAGSRLTVL.

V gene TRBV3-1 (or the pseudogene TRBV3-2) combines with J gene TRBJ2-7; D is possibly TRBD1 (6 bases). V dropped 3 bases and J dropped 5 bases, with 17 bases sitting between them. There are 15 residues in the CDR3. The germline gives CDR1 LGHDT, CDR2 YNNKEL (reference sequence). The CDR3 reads CASSQSSRGGHEQYF. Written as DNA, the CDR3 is TGTGCCAGCAGCCAGTCGTCCAGGGGTGGCCACGAGCAGTACTTC.

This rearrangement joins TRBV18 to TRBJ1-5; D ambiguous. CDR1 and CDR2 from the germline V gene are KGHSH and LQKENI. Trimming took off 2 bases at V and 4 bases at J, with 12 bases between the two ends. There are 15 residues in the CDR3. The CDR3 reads CASSPSPAVNQPQHF. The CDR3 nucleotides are TGTGCCAGCTCACCAAGTCCAGCGGTGAATCAGCCCCAGCATTTT.

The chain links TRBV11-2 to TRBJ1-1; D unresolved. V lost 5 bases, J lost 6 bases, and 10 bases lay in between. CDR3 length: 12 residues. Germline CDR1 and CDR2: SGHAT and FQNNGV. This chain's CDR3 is CASSPAEPEAFF. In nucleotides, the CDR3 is TGTGCCAGCAGCCCCGCGGAGCCTGAAGCTTTCTTT.

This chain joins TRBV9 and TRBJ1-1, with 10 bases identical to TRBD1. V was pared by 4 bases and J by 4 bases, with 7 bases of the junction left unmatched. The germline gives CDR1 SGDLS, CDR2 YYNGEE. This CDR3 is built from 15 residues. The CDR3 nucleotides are TGTGCCAGCAGCTCCAGGGGGGACAGGGGCACTGAAGCTTTCTTT. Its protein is CASSSRGDRGTEAFF. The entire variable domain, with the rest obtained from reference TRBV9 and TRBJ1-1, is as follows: DSGVTQTPKHLITATGQRVTLRCSPRSGDLSVYWYQQSLDQGLQFLIQYYNGEERAKGNILERFSAQQFPDLHSELNLSSLELGDSALYFCASSSRGDRGTEAFFGQGTRLTVV.

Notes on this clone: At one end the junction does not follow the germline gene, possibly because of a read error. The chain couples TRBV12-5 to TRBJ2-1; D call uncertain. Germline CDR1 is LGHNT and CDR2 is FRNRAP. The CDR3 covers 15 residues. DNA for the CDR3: TGTGCTAGTGGTTTGGTATTTGGCTCCCACAATGAGCAGTTCTTC. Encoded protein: CASGLVFGSHNEQFF.